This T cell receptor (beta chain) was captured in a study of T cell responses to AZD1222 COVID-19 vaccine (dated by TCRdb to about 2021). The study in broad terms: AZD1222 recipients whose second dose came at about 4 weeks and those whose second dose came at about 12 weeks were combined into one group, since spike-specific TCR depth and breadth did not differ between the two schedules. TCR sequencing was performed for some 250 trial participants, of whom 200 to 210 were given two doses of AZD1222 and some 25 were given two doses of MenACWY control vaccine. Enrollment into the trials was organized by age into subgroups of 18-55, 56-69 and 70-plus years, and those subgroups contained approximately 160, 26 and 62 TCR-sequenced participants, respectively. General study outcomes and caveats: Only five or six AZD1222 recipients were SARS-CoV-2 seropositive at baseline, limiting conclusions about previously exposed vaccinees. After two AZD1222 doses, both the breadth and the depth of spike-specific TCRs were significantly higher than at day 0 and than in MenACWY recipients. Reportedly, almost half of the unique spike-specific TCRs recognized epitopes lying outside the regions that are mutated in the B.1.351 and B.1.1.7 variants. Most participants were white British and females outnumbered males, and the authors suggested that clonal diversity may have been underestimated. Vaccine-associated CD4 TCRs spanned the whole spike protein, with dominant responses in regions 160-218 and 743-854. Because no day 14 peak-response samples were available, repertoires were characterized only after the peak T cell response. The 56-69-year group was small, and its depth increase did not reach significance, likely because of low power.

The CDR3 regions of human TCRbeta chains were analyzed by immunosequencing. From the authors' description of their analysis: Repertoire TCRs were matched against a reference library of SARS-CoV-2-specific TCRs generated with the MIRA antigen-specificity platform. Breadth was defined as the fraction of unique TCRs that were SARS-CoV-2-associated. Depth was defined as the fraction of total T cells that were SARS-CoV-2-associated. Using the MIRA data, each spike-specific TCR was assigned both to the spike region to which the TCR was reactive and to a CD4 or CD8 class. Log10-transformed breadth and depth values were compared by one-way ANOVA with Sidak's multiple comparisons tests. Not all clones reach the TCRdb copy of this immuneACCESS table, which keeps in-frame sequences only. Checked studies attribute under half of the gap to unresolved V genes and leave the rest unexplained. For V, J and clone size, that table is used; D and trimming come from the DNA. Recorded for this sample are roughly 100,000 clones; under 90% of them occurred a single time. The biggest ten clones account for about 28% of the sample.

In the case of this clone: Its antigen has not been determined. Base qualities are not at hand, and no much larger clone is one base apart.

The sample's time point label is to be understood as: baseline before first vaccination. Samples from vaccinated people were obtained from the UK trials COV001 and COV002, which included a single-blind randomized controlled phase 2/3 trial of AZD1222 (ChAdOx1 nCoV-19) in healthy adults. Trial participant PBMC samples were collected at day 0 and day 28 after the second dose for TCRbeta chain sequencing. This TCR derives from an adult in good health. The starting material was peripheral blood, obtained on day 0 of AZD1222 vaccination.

The sequenced DNA: TGTGCCACCAGTAGAGACCCAGGACAGGGGTACGAGCAGTACTTC. This gives the protein CATSRDPGQGYEQYF. The rearrangement combines TRBV24-1 with TRBJ2-7, with 9 bases matching TRBD1. Reading the germline V gene gives CDR1 KGHDR and CDR2 SFDVKD. Germline trimming: 6 bases from V, 4 bases from J; junction bases outside gene matches: 9. The CDR3 holds 15 amino acids from the cysteine to the phenylalanine. Only CDR3 DNA remains: 45 bases, in frame from the first base.